This T cell receptor (beta chain) was profiled in a study of shared clonotypes between healthy human individuals. With 5 bases removed from V and 6 bases from J, the gap between germline ends came to 15 bases. Looked up from germline, CDR1 is SGHVS and CDR2 is FQNEAQ. This CDR3 is built from 14 residues. Findings and caveats of the study: Limitation of the genetic and exposure-history diversity represented came from the few donors.

Comments on this clone: Its antigen is undetermined.

Each unsorted PBMC replicate got 300 ng genomic DNA, tens of thousands of genomes. The method was immunoSEQ multiplex PCR; TCRdb's version includes in-frame clones alone and lacks a portion of them. The table shows 550,000 to 600,000 clones, with around 78% occurring only once. The sample consisted of PBMCs. This chain links TRBV7-8 with TRBJ2-3; D gene uncertain. The receptor comes from a woman aged 40-49 years in good health. Some clones in this sample may be carry-over from other donors' samples. The CDR3 loop is CASSLGAKRDTQYF. The CDR3 nucleotides are TGTGCCAGCAGCCTCGGTGCCAAGAGGGATACGCAGTATTTT.